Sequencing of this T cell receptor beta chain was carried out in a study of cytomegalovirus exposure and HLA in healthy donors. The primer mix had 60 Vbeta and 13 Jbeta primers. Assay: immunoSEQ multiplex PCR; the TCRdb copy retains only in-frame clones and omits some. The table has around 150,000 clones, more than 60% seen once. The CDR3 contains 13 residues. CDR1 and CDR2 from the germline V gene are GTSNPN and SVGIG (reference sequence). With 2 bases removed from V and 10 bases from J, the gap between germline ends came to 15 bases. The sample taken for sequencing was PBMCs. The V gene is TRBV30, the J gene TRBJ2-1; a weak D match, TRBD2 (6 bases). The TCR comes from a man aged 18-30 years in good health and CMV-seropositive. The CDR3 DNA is TGTGCCTGGAGTCCCGGAGGGTGGGAGGAGCAGTTCTTC. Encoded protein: CAWSPGGWEEQFF.